This T cell receptor (beta chain) was observed in a study of blood T cell repertoires in COVID-19. This CDR3 is 13 amino acids long. The V gene's germline CDR1 is MDHEN and CDR2 SYDVKM. V lost 5 bases and J lost 8; bases outside the gene matches: 4. Methods used by the authors: Researchers report that nucleated cell counts were estimated from reference gene primer amplification. Produced via immunoSEQ multiplex PCR; TCRdb's table is partial and in-frame only. The DNA gave D and trimming, while V, J and clone size come from that table. The table lists 70,000 to 95,000 clones, approximately 89% of them singletons.

This chain uses TRBV28 with TRBJ1-5, with 9 nucleotides matching TRBD1. Input material: peripheral blood. The receptor's source is a middle-aged man with COVID-19, enrolled during active disease. Here the CDR3 reads CASSTGGVEPQHF. CDR3 coding DNA: TGTGCCAGCAGTACAGGGGGCGTTGAGCCCCAGCATTTT.